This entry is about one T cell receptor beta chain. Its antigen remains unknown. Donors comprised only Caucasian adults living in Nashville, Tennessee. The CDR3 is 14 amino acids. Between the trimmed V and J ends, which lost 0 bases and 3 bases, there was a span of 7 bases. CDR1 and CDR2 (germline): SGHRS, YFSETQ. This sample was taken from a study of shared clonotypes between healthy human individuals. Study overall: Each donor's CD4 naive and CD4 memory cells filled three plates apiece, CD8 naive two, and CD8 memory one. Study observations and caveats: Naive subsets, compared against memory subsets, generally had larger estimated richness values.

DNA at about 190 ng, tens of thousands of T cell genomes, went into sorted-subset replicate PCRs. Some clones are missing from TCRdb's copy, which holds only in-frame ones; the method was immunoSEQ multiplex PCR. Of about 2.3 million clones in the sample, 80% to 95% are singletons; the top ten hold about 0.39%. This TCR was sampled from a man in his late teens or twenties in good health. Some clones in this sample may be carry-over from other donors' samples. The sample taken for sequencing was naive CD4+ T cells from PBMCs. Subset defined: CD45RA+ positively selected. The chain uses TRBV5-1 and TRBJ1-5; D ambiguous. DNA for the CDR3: TGCGCCAGCAGCTTGGGGGGAATCAATCAGCCCCAGCATTTT. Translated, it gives CASSLGGINQPQHF. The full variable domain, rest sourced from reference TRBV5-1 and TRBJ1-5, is KAGVTQTPRYLIKTRGQQVTLSCSPISGHRSVSWYQQTPGQGLQFLFEYFSETQRNKGNFPGRFSGRQFSNSRSEMNVSTLELGDSALYLCASSLGGINQPQHFGDGTRLSIL.